One and the same sample provided the 24 T cell receptor beta chains below, sequenced in a study of blood T cell repertoires in COVID-19. TCRdb keeps only in-frame clones here, not all; method: immunoSEQ multiplex PCR. The repertoire has 90,000 to 100,000 clones, 65% to 85% of them found once; the top ten carry approximately 2%. Sequenced sample: peripheral blood. The receptors were sampled from a man aged 70-80 years with active or convalescent COVID-19.

This clone was counted a single time. This chain joins TRBV29-1 and TRBJ2-1; weak D call: TRBD1 (6 bases). The CDR3 sequence is 12 residues long. Germline V lookup: CDR1 SQVTM, CDR2 ANQGSEA. Trimming took off 1 base at V and 15 bases at J, with 16 bases between the two ends. The CDR3 DNA is TGCAGCGTTGAAGCACAGGGATCCACGGGGTTCTTC. Its protein product is CSVEAQGSTGFF.

The rearrangement uses TRBV30 and TRBJ1-1, with TRBD1 identical over 7 bases. This CDR3 has 15 residues. V was clipped by 8 bases and J by 0 bases; unmatched bases: 12. CDR1 and CDR2 (germline): GTSNPN, SVGIG (reference sequence). CDR3 residues: CATTSLQGLNTEAFF. Here the CDR3 DNA reads TGTGCCACAACAAGCCTACAGGGGCTGAACACTGAAGCTTTCTTT.

This clone was recorded once. The chain links TRBV5-1 to TRBJ2-1, with D unresolved. The V end was cut by 4 bases, the J end by 1 base, with 12 bases between. The germline V gene has CDR1 SGHRS and CDR2 YFSETQ. This CDR3 is built from 15 residues. Here the CDR3 reads CASSLLGRSYNEQFF. CDR3 coding DNA: TGCGCCAGCAGCCTGCTTGGCAGATCCTACAATGAGCAGTTCTTC.

The chain has TRBV4-2 and TRBJ1-6; 9 nucleotides agree with TRBD1. With V trimmed by 4 bases and J by 11 bases, 12 bases remained unmatched. The germline V gene encodes CDR1 LGHNA and CDR2 YNFKEQ. The CDR3 consists of 16 residues. In DNA form, the CDR3 reads TGTGCCAGCAGCCTCACAATTGGGACAGGGCTTACACCCCTCCACTTT. It specifies CASSLTIGTGLTPLHF.

This clone occurred once. The chain employs TRBV5-1 and TRBJ2-1; D might be TRBD2 (5 bases). The CDR3 is 14 amino acids. Trimming removed 4 bases from V and 8 bases from J, with 16 bases in between. Germline CDR1 and CDR2: SGHRS and YFSETQ. The DNA for the CDR3 is TGCGCCAGCAGCAGCGGACTTATGACGCATGAGCAGTTCTTC. This encodes CASSSGLMTHEQFF.

The rearrangement joins TRBV7-2 to TRBJ2-1; 7 bases are shared with TRBD2. Germline CDR1 and CDR2: SGHTA and FQGNSA. The J segment lost 0 bases and the V segment lost 6 bases, leaving 8 bases of the junction unmatched. CDR3 length: 16 residues. The CDR3 sequence is CASRRSGAGSYNEQFF. For the CDR3, the DNA is TGTGCCAGCAGAAGAAGCGGGGCGGGCTCCTACAATGAGCAGTTCTTC. Using reference TRBV7-2 and TRBJ2-1 for the parts outside the CDR3, the full variable domain is GAGVSQSPSNKVTEKGKDVELRCDPISGHTALYWYRQSLGQGLEFLIYFQGNSAPDKSGLPSDRFSAERTGGSVSTLTIQRTQQEDSAVYLCASRRSGAGSYNEQFFGPGTRLTVL.

Note on this clone: Other nucleotide sequences from this sample produce the same CDR3. This rearrangement joins TRBV5-1 to TRBJ2-7; 8 positions agree with TRBD2. The CDR3 extends over 15 amino acids. J was trimmed by 2 bases and V by 0 bases; bases with no gene match: 4. Germline-derived CDR1 and CDR2 are SGHRS and YFSETQ. CDR3 DNA: TGCGCCAGCAGCTTGGGGGGTAGCGGGGCCTACGAGCAGTACTTC. Its translation: CASSLGGSGAYEQYF.

The chain couples TRBV11-2 to TRBJ1-1, with TRBD1 matching over 8 bases. Germline values: CDR1 SGHAT, CDR2 FQNNGV. V gave up 4 bases and J gave up 2 bases; unmatched junction bases: 6. This CDR3 is 15 amino acids long. As DNA, the CDR3 is TGTGCCAGCAGCTGGGGGACAGGACTTAACACTGAAGCTTTCTTT. Protein sequence: CASSWGTGLNTEAFF.

The chain employs TRBV7-2 and TRBJ2-1; 15 nucleotides line up with TRBD2. Germline assignment: CDR1 SGHTA and CDR2 FQGNSA. CDR3 length: 17 amino acids. The V and J ends lost 4 bases and 9 bases, in that order; junction bases with no gene match: 10. DNA of the CDR3: TGTGCCAGCAGCTCAAGCAAAGGACTAGCGGGGGGGCTTGAGCAGTTCTTC. Translated: CASSSSKGLAGGLEQFF. The whole variable domain, filled in from reference TRBV7-2 and TRBJ2-1, reads GAGVSQSPSNKVTEKGKDVELRCDPISGHTALYWYRQSLGQGLEFLIYFQGNSAPDKSGLPSDRFSAERTGGSVSTLTIQRTQQEDSAVYLCASSSSKGLAGGLEQFFGPGTRLTVL.

This clone appeared a single time. This chain links TRBV6-5 with TRBJ2-7; 8 nucleotides match TRBD1. The germline V gene encodes CDR1 MNHEY and CDR2 SVGAGI. Losses at the gene ends were 6 bases for V and 3 bases for J; bases not matched to a gene: 10. This CDR3 has 15 residues. The CDR3 is CASREGQAAIYEQYF. In DNA form, the CDR3 reads TGTGCCAGCAGAGAGGGACAGGCCGCCATCTACGAGCAGTACTTC.

The chain uses TRBV29-1 and TRBJ2-2; a possible D gene is TRBD1 (6 bases). This CDR3 is built from 14 residues. Germline V gene sequence: CDR1 SQVTM, CDR2 ANQGSEA. With 6 bases removed from V and 2 bases from J, the gap between germline ends came to 13 bases. The CDR3 sequence is CSVRTAENTGELFF. The CDR3, as DNA: TGCAGCGTCCGGACAGCGGAAAACACCGGGGAGCTGTTTTTT.

This clone was observed once. The chain joins TRBV11-2 to TRBJ2-7; 8 bases are a match to TRBD2. Trimming removed 3 bases from V and 6 bases from J; junction bases left unmatched: 7. CDR1 and CDR2 from the germline V gene are SGHAT and FQNNGV. The CDR3 is made up of 14 amino acids. The CDR3 region has the DNA TGTGCCAGCAGCTTCTCGGGAGGGGGTGGCGAGCAGTACTTC. Protein: CASSFSGGGGEQYF.

The gene calls are TRBV9 and TRBJ1-1; the D gene is possibly TRBD1 (6 bases). V lost 3 bases and J 0 bases, leaving 18 bases between the germline ends. Germline assignment: CDR1 SGDLS and CDR2 YYNGEE. This CDR3 has 17 amino acids. The CDR3 protein is CASSENREEGMNTEAFF. CDR3 bases: TGTGCCAGCAGCGAAAACAGGGAAGAGGGGATGAACACTGAAGCTTTCTTT.

The chain carries TRBV5-1 and TRBJ2-3; 9 nucleotides agree with TRBD2. This CDR3 has 17 amino acids. Germline-derived CDR1 and CDR2 are SGHRS and YFSETQ. Trimming took 1 base from V and 1 from J; bases not matched to a gene: 7. In DNA form, the CDR3 reads TGCGCCAGCAGCTTGTTAAGGGGCGGGGGGGGCACAGATACGCAGTATTTT. Translating gives CASSLLRGGGGTDTQYF. The full variable domain, rest sourced from reference TRBV5-1 and TRBJ2-3, is KAGVTQTPRYLIKTRGQQVTLSCSPISGHRSVSWYQQTPGQGLQFLFEYFSETQRNKGNFPGRFSGRQFSNSRSEMNVSTLELGDSALYLCASSLLRGGGGTDTQYFGPGTRLTVL.

The CDR3 protein is CASSFSPGISYNEQFF. The CDR3 DNA reads TGTGCCAGCAGCTTTTCGCCAGGGATCTCCTACAATGAGCAGTTCTTC. The chain is built from TRBV5-6 and TRBJ2-1, with TRBD1 as a possible D gene (5 bases). The ends were cut back, 2 bases at V and 0 bases at J, with 12 bases in the middle. This CDR3 is built from 16 residues. Germline assignment: CDR1 SGHDT and CDR2 YYEEEE.

J is TRBJ2-5 and V is TRBV11-2; D call uncertain. V lost 4 bases to trimming and J lost 5 bases, with 8 bases between them. CDR3 length: 12 residues. Germline V lookup: CDR1 SGHAT, CDR2 FQNNGV. The CDR3 reads CASSSLRETQYF. As DNA, the CDR3 is TGTGCCAGCAGCTCTCTACGGGAGACCCAGTACTTC.

The chain is built from TRBV6-5 and TRBJ1-1; 11 nucleotides align to TRBD1. Germline lookup yields CDR1 MNHEY and CDR2 SVGAGI. V shed 6 bases, J shed 10 bases, and the junction held 7 bases outside the gene matches. The CDR3 spans 13 residues. The CDR3 reads CASRQGTGGLAFF. The CDR3 bases are TGTGCCAGCAGACAAGGGACAGGGGGTTTAGCTTTCTTT.

The V and J genes are TRBV16 and TRBJ2-7; D may be TRBD2 (5 bases). This CDR3 region has 15 residues. V was cut by 1 base and J by 4 bases, with 14 bases left in between. CDR1 and CDR2 from the germline V gene are KGHSY and FQNENV. Here the CDR3 reads CASSQWAGLRYEQYF. The CDR3 nucleotides read TGTGCCAGCAGCCAATGGGCGGGTTTAAGGTACGAGCAGTACTTC.

The V call is TRBV7-9, the J call TRBJ1-1; 8 nucleotides match TRBD1. The CDR3 length is 14 residues. J lost 2 bases, V lost 4 bases, and 3 bases had no gene match. Germline V gives CDR1 SEHNR, CDR2 FQNEAQ (reference sequence). The chain's CDR3 is CASSSDRGNTEAFF. The CDR3 nucleotides are TGTGCCAGCAGCTCCGACAGGGGCAACACTGAAGCTTTCTTT.

The CDR3 sequence: CASSSLDRGRSSTDTQYF. DNA of the CDR3: TGTGCCAGTAGTTCCCTCGACAGGGGCCGTTCTAGCACAGATACGCAGTATTTT. The gene calls are TRBV19 and TRBJ2-3; 8 bases map to TRBD1. The J segment lost 0 bases and the V segment lost 5 bases, leaving 13 bases of the junction unmatched. The CDR3 is made up of 18 amino acids. The germline CDR1 and CDR2 sequences are LNHDA and SQIVND (reference sequence).

The chain has TRBV5-1 and TRBJ2-3; the D gene is possibly TRBD2 (6 bases). V lost 1 base and J 0 bases, leaving 9 bases between the germline ends. The CDR3 is 15 residues long. CDR1 SGHRS and CDR2 YFSETQ come from the germline V gene. The CDR3 region is CASSLNGGSTDTQYF. Written as DNA, the CDR3 is TGCGCCAGCAGCTTGAACGGGGGAAGCACAGATACGCAGTATTTT.

In the case of this clone: Other DNA sequences in the sample encode the same CDR3. The chain links TRBV5-1 to TRBJ1-5; 10 nucleotides align to TRBD1. J lost 4 bases, V lost 4 bases, and 2 bases had no gene match. This CDR3 region has 14 residues. CDR1 is SGHRS and CDR2 is YFSETQ in the germline V gene. The CDR3 is CASSAGQGNQPQHF. The DNA of the CDR3 is TGCGCCAGCAGCGCGGGACAGGGGAATCAGCCCCAGCATTTT.

DNA of the CDR3: TGCGCCAGCAGCCCCCTCGGGGAATCCTACGAGCAGTACTTC. Its protein is CASSPLGESYEQYF. V gene TRBV5-1 combines with J gene TRBJ2-7; possibly TRBD2 for D (5 bases). The CDR3 totals 14 residues. V was shortened by 4 bases and J by 1 base, with 12 bases between the two germline ends. Germline loops: CDR1 SGHRS, CDR2 YFSETQ.

This rearrangement joins TRBV19 to TRBJ1-5, with 7 bases identical to TRBD1. J lost 3 bases, V lost 5 bases, and 7 bases had no gene match. CDR3 length equals 15 residues. Germline assignment: CDR1 LNHDA and CDR2 SQIVND (reference sequence). The CDR3 here is CASSYATGLNQPQHF. In nucleotides, the CDR3 is TGTGCCAGTAGTTACGCGACAGGGCTCAATCAGCCCCAGCATTTT.